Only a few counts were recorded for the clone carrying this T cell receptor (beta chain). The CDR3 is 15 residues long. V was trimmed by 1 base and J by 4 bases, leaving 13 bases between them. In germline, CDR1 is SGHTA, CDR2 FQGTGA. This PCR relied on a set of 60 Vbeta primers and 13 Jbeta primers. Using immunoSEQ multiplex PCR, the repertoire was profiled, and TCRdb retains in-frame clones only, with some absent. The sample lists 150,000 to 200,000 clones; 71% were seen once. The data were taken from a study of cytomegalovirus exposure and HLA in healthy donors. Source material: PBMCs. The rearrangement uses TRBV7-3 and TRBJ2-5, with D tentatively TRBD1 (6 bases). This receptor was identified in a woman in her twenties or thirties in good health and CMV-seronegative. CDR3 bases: TGTGCCAGCAGCTTAATGGCAGGGGCTGGAGAGACCCAGTACTTC. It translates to CASSLMAGAGETQYF.